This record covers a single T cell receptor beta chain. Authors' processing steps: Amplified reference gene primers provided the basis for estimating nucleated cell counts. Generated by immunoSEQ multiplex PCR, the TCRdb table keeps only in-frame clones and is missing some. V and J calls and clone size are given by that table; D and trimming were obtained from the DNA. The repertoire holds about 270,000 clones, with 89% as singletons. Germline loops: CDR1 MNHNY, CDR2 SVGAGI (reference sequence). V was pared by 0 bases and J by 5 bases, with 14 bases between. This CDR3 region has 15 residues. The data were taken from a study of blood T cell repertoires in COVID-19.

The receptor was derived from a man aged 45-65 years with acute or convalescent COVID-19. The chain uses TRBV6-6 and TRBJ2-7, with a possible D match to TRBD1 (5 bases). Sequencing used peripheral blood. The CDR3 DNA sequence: TGTGCCAGCAGTTACTCGGACACACGTGGAAACGAGCAGTACTTC. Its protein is CASSYSDTRGNEQYF.